A single sample is the source of the 32 T cell receptor beta chains below, sequenced in a study of OX40 agonist ivuxolimab in advanced cancers. Sequenced by immunoSEQ multiplex PCR; TCRdb stores in-frame clones only, minus some. The sample holds tens of thousands of clones, about 88% seen once. Sequenced material: CD4+ or CD8+ T cells sorted from blood, taken in a trial of the OX40 agonist ivuxolimab. The origin of the receptors is an adult with an advanced solid tumor such as melanoma, head and neck, liver or kidney cancer.

The chain joins TRBV4-3 to TRBJ2-3, with unresolved D. Deletions cut 1 base from V and 5 bases from J, with 4 bases between. CDR3 length equals 12 residues. CDR1 LGHNA and CDR2 YSLEER come from the germline V gene. The CDR3 sequence: CASSQGGDTQYF. DNA for the CDR3: TGCGCCAGCAGCCAAGGGGGAGATACGCAGTATTTT.

This clone has just one count. This chain connects TRBV30 to TRBJ2-2; D not resolved. V was trimmed by 2 bases and J by 7 bases, leaving 8 bases between them. Germline V gene data show CDR1 as GTSNPN and CDR2 as SVGIG (reference sequence). The CDR3 spans 12 residues. The CDR3 sequence: CAWSLRVGELFF. Here the CDR3 DNA reads TGTGCCTGGAGTTTAAGGGTCGGGGAGCTGTTTTTT.

On this clone: Other DNA sequences in the same sample also yield this CDR3. The CDR3 nucleotides read TGTGCCAGCAGCCTTGACAGGGAAGACGAGCAGTACTTC. Translated, it gives CASSLDREDEQYF. The gene calls are TRBV7-2 and TRBJ2-7; the match to TRBD1 covers 7 bases. CDR3 length: 13 residues. The germline V gene encodes CDR1 SGHTA and CDR2 FQGNSA. With V trimmed by 5 bases and J by 5 bases, 6 bases remained unmatched.

The chain carries TRBV19 and TRBJ1-1; the match to TRBD1 covers 7 bases. The CDR3 covers 13 residues. The V gene's germline CDR1 is LNHDA and CDR2 SQIVND (reference sequence). V dropped 6 bases and J dropped 3; count of bases not matched to a gene: 4. Here the CDR3 reads CASRGDRDTEAFF. The CDR3 DNA follows: TGTGCCAGTAGGGGGGACAGAGACACTGAAGCTTTCTTT.

The rearrangement joins TRBV7-2 to TRBJ1-4, with no clear D. V dropped 1 base and J dropped 3 bases, with 3 bases sitting between them. Germline V gene sequence: CDR1 SGHTA, CDR2 FQGNSA. The CDR3 is made up of 13 amino acids. The DNA for the CDR3 is TGTGCCAGCAGCTTAGAGCCTAATGAAAAACTGTTTTTT. Its protein is CASSLEPNEKLFF.

V and J are TRBV2 and TRBJ2-5, with a possible D match to TRBD1 (5 bases). Trimming pared 4 bases from V and 3 bases from J, leaving 12 bases between. The CDR3 consists of 14 residues. Germline V gene lookup returns CDR1 SNHLY and CDR2 FYNNEI. In DNA, the CDR3 is TGTGCCAGCAGTGTTGTAGGGGTAAAAGAGACCCAGTACTTC. This translates into CASSVVGVKETQYF. Complete variable domain (other parts from reference TRBV2 and TRBJ2-5): EPEVTQTPSHQVTQMGQEVILRCVPISNHLYFYWYRQILGQKVEFLVSFYNNEISEKSEIFDDQFSVERPDGSNFTLKIRSTKLEDSAMYFCASSVVGVKETQYFGPGTRLLVL.

The chain recombines TRBV4-2 with TRBJ2-2; the D gene is possibly TRBD2 (5 bases). Trimming cost V 1 base and J 7 bases, with 13 bases left between them. Germline CDR1 LGHNA, CDR2 YNFKEQ. The CDR3 spans 15 residues. The CDR3 protein is CASSQVGIRSGELFF. DNA for the CDR3: TGTGCCAGCAGCCAAGTCGGGATTCGGAGCGGGGAGCTGTTTTTT.

The V gene is TRBV6-5, the J gene TRBJ1-1; 9 positions match TRBD1. J gave up 9 bases and V 5 bases, and 13 bases lay outside the gene matches. The CDR3 runs 15 residues. Germline CDR1 MNHEY, CDR2 SVGAGI. This CDR3 is CASSTETGGAMKAFF. The CDR3 bases are TGTGCCAGCAGTACCGAAACAGGGGGCGCGATGAAAGCTTTCTTT.

CDR3 coding DNA: TGTGCCAGCAGTGAACGGCCAGGGTTCACAGATACGCAGTATTTT. It encodes CASSERPGFTDTQYF. The V and J genes are TRBV6-1 and TRBJ2-3, with D perhaps matching TRBD1 (5 bases). The CDR3 has 15 residues. Germline V gene data show CDR1 as MNHNS and CDR2 as SASEGT. V lost 2 bases to trimming and J lost 2 bases, with 11 bases between them.

The genes are TRBV11-2 and TRBJ2-5; a possible D gene is TRBD1 (6 bases). Germline V gene lookup returns CDR1 SGHAT and CDR2 FQNNGV. The CDR3 covers 15 residues. Trimming pared 1 base from V and 4 bases from J, leaving 13 bases between. CDR3 loop: CASSLGNRVLETQYF. For the CDR3, the DNA is TGTGCCAGCAGCTTAGGAAACAGGGTCCTAGAGACCCAGTACTTC.

The rearrangement uses TRBV28 and TRBJ2-2; 10 positions match TRBD2. The CDR3 covers 14 residues. V lost 5 bases and J lost 6; bases outside the gene matches: 3. From germline, CDR1 is MDHEN and CDR2 SYDVKM. In nucleotides, the CDR3 is TGTGCCAGCAGTATTCTAGCGGGAGCCGGGGAGCTGTTTTTT. It yields the protein CASSILAGAGELFF.

This clone was seen only a few times. V gene TRBV5-8 combines with J gene TRBJ1-5; 10 bases map to TRBD1. CDR1 and CDR2 (germline): SGHTS, YDEGEE. There are 15 residues in the CDR3. V was clipped by 4 bases and J by 6 bases; unmatched bases: 7. Here the CDR3 DNA reads TGTGCCAGCAGCCGCACCGGGACAGGGGTTCAGCCCCAGCATTTT. Translation gives CASSRTGTGVQPQHF.

This chain joins TRBV5-1 and TRBJ1-1; D is undetermined. Germline V lookup: CDR1 SGHRS, CDR2 YFSETQ. Trimming left V 1 base short and J 4 bases short, with 14 bases between. CDR3 length equals 15 residues. In DNA, the CDR3 is TGCGCCAGCAGCTTGTCTGCACAGAGCGGCACTGAAGCTTTCTTT. Translation gives CASSLSAQSGTEAFF.

This chain's CDR3 is CATSRDQGKAFF. DNA for the CDR3: TGTGCCACCAGCAGAGATCAGGGTAAAGCTTTCTTT. The chain recombines TRBV15 with TRBJ1-1; D may be TRBD1 (5 bases). Trimming shortened V by 0 bases and J by 9 bases, and 8 bases separated the two germline ends. This CDR3 has 12 residues. CDR1 and CDR2 (germline): LNHNV, YYDKDF (reference sequence).

This chain uses TRBV6-5 with TRBJ1-2, with D possibly matching TRBD1 (6 bases). Germline-derived CDR1 and CDR2 are MNHEY and SVGAGI. V lost 2 bases and J lost 8, with 15 bases in between. The CDR3 covers 14 residues. The CDR3 protein is CASSYATGSSGYTF. The CDR3, as DNA: TGTGCCAGCAGTTACGCCACAGGGAGCAGCGGCTACACCTTC.

This sequence joins TRBV5-5 and TRBJ1-3; 7 bases fit TRBD1. The V segment lost 1 base and the J segment 4 bases; nucleotides outside the gene matches: 11. This CDR3 has 17 residues. The V gene's germline CDR1 is SGHKS and CDR2 YYEKEE (reference sequence). The chain's CDR3 is CASSLNRQGGRGNTIYF. CDR3 bases: TGTGCCAGCAGCTTGAATCGACAGGGCGGACGCGGAAACACCATATATTTT.

The V call is TRBV5-4, the J call TRBJ2-5; 12 bases are a match to TRBD2. The length of the CDR3 is 16 residues. V was clipped by 4 bases and J by 4 bases; unmatched bases: 8. Germline CDR1 and CDR2: SGHNT and YYREEE (reference sequence). In DNA, the CDR3 is TGTGCCAGCAGCCCACTAGCGGGAGGCTTGTTAGAGACCCAGTACTTC. It is translated as CASSPLAGGLLETQYF.

The chain links TRBV15 to TRBJ1-5; D is perhaps TRBD1 (6 bases). V lost 0 bases, J lost 0 bases, and 15 bases lay in between. Germline V CDR1 and CDR2: LNHNV, YYDKDF (reference sequence). This CDR3 is 18 amino acids long. The CDR3 coding sequence is TGTGCCACCAGCAGAGATACGGGGGCCCATTATAGCAATCAGCCCCAGCATTTT. Amino acid sequence: CATSRDTGAHYSNQPQHF. The entire variable domain, with the rest obtained from reference TRBV15 and TRBJ1-5, is as follows: DAMVIQNPRYQVTQFGKPVTLSCSQTLNHNVMYWYQQKSSQAPKLLFHYYDKDFNNEADTPDNFQSRRPNTSFCFLDIRSPGLGDTAMYLCATSRDTGAHYSNQPQHFGDGTRLSIL.

The rearrangement links TRBV14 to TRBJ1-1; D not certain. V lost 1 base, J lost 3 bases, and 6 bases lay in between. CDR3 length: 13 residues. Germline CDR1 SGHDN, CDR2 FVKESK. In nucleotides, the CDR3 is TGTGCCAGCAGCCAAGGGCAGTACACTGAAGCTTTCTTT. Protein sequence: CASSQGQYTEAFF.

In nucleotides, the CDR3 is TGTGCCAGCAGCTTAGTGGCTAGCTTACAAGAGACCCAGTACTTC. This encodes CASSLVASLQETQYF. The rearrangement joins TRBV11-2 to TRBJ2-5; a possible D gene is TRBD2 (5 bases). CDR3 length: 15 amino acids. V gave up 1 base and J gave up 2 bases, with 11 bases separating them. Germline V lookup: CDR1 SGHAT, CDR2 FQNNGV.

This rearrangement joins TRBV5-1 to TRBJ1-3; D not resolved. Trimming removed 0 bases at V and 4 bases at J, with 14 bases between. The CDR3 contains 16 residues. The germline V gene encodes CDR1 SGHRS and CDR2 YFSETQ. The CDR3 is CASSLGTGQLGNTIYF. For the CDR3, the DNA is TGCGCCAGCAGCTTGGGGACGGGTCAACTGGGAAACACCATATATTTT.

On this clone: This specimen includes other DNA sequences encoding the same CDR3. The V gene is TRBV30, the J gene TRBJ1-5, with D possibly TRBD1 on 5 matching bases. CDR3 length: 14 amino acids. Germline V gene data show CDR1 as GTSNPN and CDR2 as SVGIG (reference sequence). V was cut by 3 bases and J by 2 bases, with 11 bases left in between. CDR3 sequence reads: CAWRGQGGNQPQHF. As DNA, the CDR3 is TGTGCCTGGAGGGGGCAGGGTGGCAATCAGCCCCAGCATTTT.

The chain employs TRBV27 and TRBJ1-2; no reliable D call. CDR1 and CDR2 from the germline V gene are MNHEY and SMNVEV (reference sequence). Deletions cut 2 bases from V and 10 bases from J, with 14 bases between. This CDR3 comprises 13 residues. For the CDR3, the DNA is TGTGCCAGCAGTTTACAGGCAACGAAAGACTACACCTTC. Its protein is CASSLQATKDYTF.

This clone has a handful of counts. This CDR3 is also generated by other DNA sequences in the sample. The V gene is TRBV30, the J gene TRBJ1-4; D perhaps matches TRBD1 (5 bases). CDR1 and CDR2 from the germline V gene are GTSNPN and SVGIG (reference sequence). The CDR3 length is 13 residues. V gave up 2 bases and J gave up 6 bases, with 10 bases separating them. The CDR3 coding sequence is TGTGCCTGGAGTCAAGGGACTGATGAAAAACTGTTTTTT. Translated: CAWSQGTDEKLFF.

V and J are TRBV28 and TRBJ2-1, with TRBD1 matching over 9 bases. CDR1 and CDR2 (germline): MDHEN, SYDVKM. There are 14 residues in the CDR3. V shed 6 bases and J 6 bases; nucleotides not matched to a gene: 6. For the CDR3, the DNA is TGTGCCAGCAGCCGGGACAGGGCCCTCAATGAGCAGTTCTTC. It yields the protein CASSRDRALNEQFF.

This clone was seen more than once but under ten times. The chain uses TRBV19 and TRBJ1-4; D remains ambiguous. The CDR3 spans 14 residues. V gave up 3 bases and J gave up 0 bases, with 5 bases separating them. CDR1 and CDR2 from the germline V gene are LNHDA and SQIVND (reference sequence). The CDR3 bases are TGTGCCAGTAGTATCACAGCAACTAATGAAAAACTGTTTTTT. Its protein is CASSITATNEKLFF.

The DNA of the CDR3 is TGTGCCAGCAGCCAAGGCGGACAGGGTGATTACGAGCAGTACTTC. Its protein is CASSQGGQGDYEQYF. The chain uses TRBV4-2 and TRBJ2-7; TRBD1 matches 8 bases. Germline CDR1 is LGHNA and CDR2 is YNFKEQ. The CDR3 has 15 residues. V lost 1 base to trimming and J lost 4 bases; unmatched junction nucleotides: 6.

The chain combines TRBV5-4 with TRBJ2-1; D ambiguous. The CDR3 is 12 amino acids. From germline, CDR1 is SGHNT and CDR2 YYREEE (reference sequence). Trimming removed 1 base from V and 8 bases from J, with 7 bases in between. The chain's CDR3 is CASSLTLDEQFF. CDR3 coding DNA: TGTGCCAGCAGCTTGACTCTCGATGAGCAGTTCTTC.

V usage is TRBV12-2 and J usage is TRBJ1-2. TRBV12-2 is a known pseudogene. The CDR3 contains 14 residues. The CDR3 sequence is CASRLDRDARGHTF. The CDR3 coding sequence is TGTGCAAGTCGCTTAGATCGGGACGCAAGGGGCCACACCTTC.

CDR3: CASSWTDINQPQHF. DNA for the CDR3: TGTGCCAGCAGTTGGACAGATATTAATCAGCCCCAGCATTTT. The rearrangement uses TRBV28 and TRBJ1-5; TRBD1 is a possible D gene (6 bases). V was trimmed by 4 bases and J by 4 bases, leaving 11 bases between them. This CDR3 comprises 14 residues. Germline V gene sequence: CDR1 MDHEN, CDR2 SYDVKM.

The genes are TRBV7-9 and TRBJ2-3; D not certain. Between the trimmed V and J ends, which lost 4 bases and 2 bases, there was a span of 13 bases. CDR1 SEHNR and CDR2 FQNEAQ come from the germline V gene (reference sequence). The CDR3 totals 15 residues. This CDR3 reads CASSSTGRPTDTQYF. CDR3 nucleotides: TGTGCCAGCAGCTCGACTGGGCGACCCACAGATACGCAGTATTTT.

The rearrangement links TRBV6-6 to TRBJ1-5; TRBD1 might be the D (5 bases). The V end lost 7 bases, the J end lost 2 bases, and 15 bases lay between the germline ends. Germline V lookup: CDR1 MNHNY, CDR2 SVGAGI (reference sequence). This CDR3 has 15 amino acids. The CDR3 loop reads CASTARGNGNQPQHF. CDR3 coding DNA: TGTGCCAGCACGGCGAGGGGAAACGGCAATCAGCCCCAGCATTTT.